These 13 T cell receptor beta chains were sequenced from one sample in a study of blood T cell repertoires in COVID-19 (dated by TCRdb to about 2020). To prepare the library, the immunoSEQ multiplex PCR assay was applied. TCRdb's version of the immuneACCESS table is confined to in-frame rearrangements and falls short of the full clone set. An unresolved V gene accounts for under half of the shortfall where checked; the remainder is of unknown origin. In this sample the table shows 150,000 to 200,000 clones, 70% to 90% of which occur a single time. Approximately 0.99% of the sample comes from the top ten. The sample comprised peripheral blood. These receptors all stem from a man aged 40-50 years with acute or convalescent COVID-19.

The rearrangement joins TRBV4-2 to TRBJ1-1; D may be TRBD1 (6 bases). The CDR3 is 16 amino acids. CDR1 LGHNA and CDR2 YNFKEQ come from the germline V gene. Between the trimmed V and J ends, which lost 3 bases and 1 base, there was a span of 15 bases. As DNA, the CDR3 is TGTGCCAGCAGCCAGGGTACAGGGAAACAGAACACTGAAGCTTTCTTT. This gives the protein CASSQGTGKQNTEAFF.

Notes on this clone: This sample also contains other DNA sequences that code for the same CDR3. This chain connects TRBV30 to TRBJ1-1, with D perhaps matching TRBD1 (5 bases). V gave up 1 base and J gave up 5 bases, with 8 bases separating them. The CDR3 totals 12 residues. Germline assignment: CDR1 GTSNPN and CDR2 SVGIG (reference sequence). CDR3 nucleotides: TGTGCCTGGAGTGGGCGGGGGACTGAAGCTTTCTTT. It is translated as CAWSGRGTEAFF.

This clone appeared a single time. The chain uses TRBV10-2 and TRBJ1-2; D gene unclear. Per the germline V gene, CDR1 is WSHSY and CDR2 is SAAADI. The CDR3 sequence is 13 residues long. The germline V and J ends were trimmed by 5 bases and 3 bases, with 10 bases remaining between them. CDR3 region: CASSPGPDYGYTF. The CDR3 bases are TGCGCCAGCAGTCCAGGCCCCGACTATGGCTACACCTTC.

The V call is TRBV19, the J call TRBJ1-2; D is possibly TRBD1 (5 bases). Between the trimmed V and J ends, which lost 2 bases and 7 bases, there was a span of 17 bases. CDR1 LNHDA and CDR2 SQIVND come from the germline V gene (reference sequence). This CDR3 is built from 15 residues. The DNA for the CDR3 is TGTGCCAGTAGTATAAATCCCCGCCAGGGAGGTGGCTACACCTTC. Amino acids: CASSINPRQGGGYTF.

The rearrangement links TRBV5-1 to TRBJ2-5; D is unresolved. Trimming took 2 bases from V and 6 from J, leaving 8 bases between them. Germline V gene sequence: CDR1 SGHRS, CDR2 YFSETQ. CDR3 length equals 12 residues. For the CDR3, the DNA is TGCGCCAGCAGCTTTTTATCCCAGACCCAGTACTTC. This translates into CASSFLSQTQYF.

This chain links TRBV18 with TRBJ1-6; D remains unclear. Germline assignment: CDR1 KGHSH and CDR2 LQKENI. The CDR3 has 12 residues. V lost 2 bases, J lost 14 bases, and 10 bases lay in between. The CDR3 sequence is CASSPEGRTLHF. The CDR3, as DNA: TGTGCCAGCTCACCAGAGGGCCGAACCCTCCACTTT.

Written as DNA, the CDR3 is TGTGCCAGTAGTATGGTGAGGAACACTGAAGCTTTCTTT. It translates to CASSMVRNTEAFF. This chain uses TRBV19 with TRBJ1-1; D is unresolved. Per the germline V gene, CDR1 is LNHDA and CDR2 is SQIVND (reference sequence). The CDR3 runs to 13 residues. Trimming left V 3 bases short and J 1 base short, with 6 bases between.

This chain links TRBV4-1 with TRBJ1-1; 7 bases agree with TRBD1. The CDR3 runs to 15 residues. V shed 5 bases, J shed 1 base, and the junction held 7 bases outside the gene matches. Per germline, CDR1 MGHRA and CDR2 YSYEKL. This CDR3 is CASSFPDRPNTEAFF. Here the CDR3 DNA reads TGCGCCAGCAGCTTCCCGGACAGGCCGAACACTGAAGCTTTCTTT.

The chain carries TRBV27 and TRBJ2-3, with 8 nucleotides matching TRBD2. With V trimmed by 5 bases and J by 8 bases, 6 bases remained unmatched. There are 13 residues in the CDR3. The V gene's germline CDR1 is MNHEY and CDR2 SMNVEV (reference sequence). CDR3: CASSPLGGGTQYF. The CDR3 DNA is TGTGCCAGCAGTCCCCTCGGGGGGGGTACGCAGTATTTT.

This chain connects TRBV9 to TRBJ1-2; 8 bases map to TRBD1. This CDR3 comprises 14 residues. The junction had 13 bases not matched to a gene; V was cut back by 3 bases and J by 12 bases. Germline V lookup: CDR1 SGDLS, CDR2 YYNGEE. CDR3 nucleotides: TGTGCCAGCAGCGCCCCGGACAGGGAAGGTTGGAACACCTTC. It specifies CASSAPDREGWNTF.

This rearrangement joins TRBV27 to TRBJ1-2, with TRBD1 identical over 8 bases. The CDR3 is 14 amino acids. The trim removed 6 bases at V and 6 bases at J, leaving 9 bases unmatched. Germline V lookup: CDR1 MNHEY, CDR2 SMNVEV (reference sequence). The DNA of the CDR3 is TGTGCCAGCAGGCGAGGACAGGGCTCTAATGGCTACACCTTC. Its protein is CASRRGQGSNGYTF.

This clone was counted once. The chain employs TRBV30 and TRBJ2-1, with D perhaps TRBD2 (5 bases). This CDR3 is built from 11 residues. From germline, CDR1 is GTSNPN and CDR2 SVGIG (reference sequence). The ends were cut back, 0 bases at V and 15 bases at J, with 12 bases in the middle. This CDR3 reads CAWSVEEVGFF. The CDR3 nucleotides read TGTGCCTGGAGTGTCGAGGAGGTTGGGTTCTTC. The variable domain in full, completed from reference TRBV30 and TRBJ2-1, reads SQTIHQWPATLVQPVGSPLSLECTVEGTSNPNLYWYRQAAGRGLQLLFYSVGIGQISSEVPQNLSASRPQDRQFILSSKKLLLSDSGFYLCAWSVEEVGFFGPGTRLTVL.

The chain recombines TRBV3-1 (or the pseudogene TRBV3-2) with TRBJ2-5, with 8 bases that match TRBD2. Germline values: CDR1 LGHDT, CDR2 YNNKEL (reference sequence). V was pared by 8 bases and J by 5 bases, with 10 bases of the junction left unmatched. The length of the CDR3 is 14 residues. CDR3 residues: CASRRGEGRETQYF. The CDR3 coding sequence is TGTGCCAGCCGGCGGGGGGAGGGGCGGGAGACCCAGTACTTC.